This TCR beta chain was sequenced for a study of T cell changes during pregnancy in multiple sclerosis (dated by TCRdb to the late 2010s). The study in broad terms: The study examined how the T cell repertoire changed over the course of pregnancy in women with multiple sclerosis.

As to this clone: It has no known antigen specificity. No base quality information exists; no much larger clone differs at one position.

To prepare the library, the immunoSEQ multiplex PCR assay was applied. Imported from immuneACCESS, the table was reduced by TCRdb to in-frame sequences with V and J called. These copies leave out some clones; in studies compared against another copy, an unresolved V gene accounts for under half, and the cause of the remainder is not known. The sample table lists approximately 100,000 clones, 80% to 95% of them with a count of one. The top ten constitute 4.3% of the sample. Its CDR3 holds 14 amino acids, cysteine through phenylalanine. The read is trimmed to its CDR3 DNA, 42 bases read in frame from base 1. From a lookup of the germline V gene, CDR1 and CDR2 are MRHNA and SNTAGT. The V end loses 5 bases and the J end loses 1 base, and a stretch of 10 bases separates them.

The sequences come from peripheral blood, collected in the first trimester of pregnancy. This sequence originates from a female donor with multiple sclerosis, enrolled in a pregnancy study. The chain couples TRBV6-4 to TRBJ2-3; TRBD2 might be the D gene, on 5 matching bases. At the DNA level, the sequence is TGTGCCAGCAGTAGGACTGCTGGCACAGATACGCAGTATTTT. Its coded protein is CASSRTAGTDTQYF.